This is a list of T cell receptor beta chains from one sample in a study of blood T cell repertoires in COVID-19. This table comes from immunoSEQ multiplex PCR, and its TCRdb copy is limited to in-frame clones, with some not included. Among about 250,000 clones, roughly 86% were seen once, and the ten largest hold 1.5% to 2%. Source material: peripheral blood. These receptors were obtained from a woman in her fifties or sixties who had recovered from COVID-19. The CDR3 runs from the conserved cysteine through the conserved F or W.

j_call	v_call	cdr3_aa
TRBJ2-3	TRBV28	CASSLRDRGPSDTQYF
TRBJ2-7	TRBV3-1/TRBV3-2	CASSQADRGGEQYF
TRBJ1-5	TRBV12-3/TRBV12-4	CASNSINQPQHF
TRBJ2-1	TRBV5-1	CASSLRLAGADEQFF
TRBJ2-7	TRBV7-2	CASSSTSVGEQYF
TRBJ2-2	TRBV5-4	CASSLSFGQGGVIGELFF
TRBJ2-2	TRBV19	CASKGPNTGELFF
TRBJ1-3	TRBV28	CASSLLGLSSGNTIYF
TRBJ2-7	TRBV10-3	CAVAGTSLYEQYF
TRBJ1-4	TRBV18	CASSPFQGDSEKLFF
TRBJ1-2	TRBV7-2	CASSLHGDRVFGYTF
TRBJ2-1	TRBV11-3	CASSPRGNRAVNEQFF
TRBJ2-4	TRBV6-2/TRBV6-3	CASSWGGAKNIQYF
TRBJ1-5	TRBV12-3/TRBV12-4	CTDQPQHF
TRBJ1-2	TRBV6-5	CASSAGLRNYGYTF
TRBJ2-1	TRBV11-3	CASSLSGTSLIDEQFF
TRBJ1-5	TRBV7-2	CASSASGQPQHF
TRBJ2-1	TRBV12-5	CASGPGQGTVNEQFF
TRBJ2-5	TRBV6-2/TRBV6-3	CASSYRRPGETQYF
TRBJ2-7	TRBV5-1	CASSENRDYYEQYF
TRBJ2-1	TRBV4-1	CASSLRTGLVNEQFF
TRBJ2-3	TRBV11-1	CASSPRSGSGTDTQYF
TRBJ1-2	TRBV7-3	CASSTDRGYGYTF
TRBJ2-5	TRBV11-3	CASSLAGEWETQYF
TRBJ2-5	TRBV5-4	CASSSAGTGNQETQYF
TRBJ2-1	TRBV6-6	CASSYPGQGKDEQFF
TRBJ2-7	TRBV11-2	CASSSQTGQRSFFSYEQYF
TRBJ2-7	TRBV3-1/TRBV3-2	CASSPPGRGSYEQYF
TRBJ2-2	TRBV5-4	CASSMPSVLAGATNTGELFF
TRBJ2-3	TRBV18	CASSQTSGGRTDTQYF